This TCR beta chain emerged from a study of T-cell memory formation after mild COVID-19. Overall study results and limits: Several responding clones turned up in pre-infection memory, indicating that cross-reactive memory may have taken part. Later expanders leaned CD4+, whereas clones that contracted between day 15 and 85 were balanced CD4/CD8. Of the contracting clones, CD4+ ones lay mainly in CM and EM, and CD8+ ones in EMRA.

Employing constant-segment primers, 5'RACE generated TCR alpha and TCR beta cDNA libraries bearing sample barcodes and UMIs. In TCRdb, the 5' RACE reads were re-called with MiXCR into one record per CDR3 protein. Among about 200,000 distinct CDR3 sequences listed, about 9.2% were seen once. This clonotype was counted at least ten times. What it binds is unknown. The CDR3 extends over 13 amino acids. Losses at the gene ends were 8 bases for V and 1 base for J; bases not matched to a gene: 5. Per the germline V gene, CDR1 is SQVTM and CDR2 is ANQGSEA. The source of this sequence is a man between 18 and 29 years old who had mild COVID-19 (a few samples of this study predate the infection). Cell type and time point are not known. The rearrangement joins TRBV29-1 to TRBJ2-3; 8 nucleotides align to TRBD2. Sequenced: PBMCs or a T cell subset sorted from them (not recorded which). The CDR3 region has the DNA TGCAGCATATCGGGGGGGCGCACAGATACGCAGTATTTT. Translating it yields CSISGGRTDTQYF.